The clone carrying this TCR beta chain was observed a single time. Germline CDR1 reads MNHEY; CDR2 reads SMNVEV (reference sequence). The CDR3 is 17 residues long. The V and J ends lost 0 bases and 2 bases respectively, with 14 bases between them. These data belong to a study of blood T cell repertoires in COVID-19. Original processing methods: Reference gene primers were amplified, and this amplification served to estimate nucleated cell counts. Method: immunoSEQ multiplex PCR; TCRdb's copy keeps in-frame clones and lacks some. V and J calls and clone size are copied from that table; D and trimming were computed from the DNA. The sample holds hundreds of thousands of clones, 75% to 90% seen once.

Sequencing used peripheral blood. The sequence was obtained from a man in his sixties who had recovered from COVID-19. V is TRBV27 and J is TRBJ2-4; D possibly corresponds to TRBD2 (6 bases). The CDR3 reads CASSLSPWRGTKNIQYF. DNA for the CDR3: TGTGCCAGCAGTTTATCCCCATGGAGGGGAACCAAAAACATTCAGTACTTC.